This T cell receptor (beta chain) originates from a study of blood T cell repertoires in COVID-19. Overall study context: Italy, Spain and the United States were the sources of the convalescent and acute COVID-19 samples. The analysed material was cDNA or gDNA that came from T cells, B-cell-depleted T cells, or PBMCs.

In the source study's methods: Counts of nucleated cells, estimated from reference gene primer amplification, were obtained. Sequenced by immunoSEQ multiplex PCR; TCRdb stores in-frame clones only, minus some. The V and J calls and clone size come from that table; D and trimming were worked out from the DNA. The sample records about 300,000 clones, roughly 86% being singletons. The CDR3 spans 13 residues. Germline V gene data show CDR1 as SSHAT and CDR2 as FNYEAQ (reference sequence). Trimming removed 2 bases at V and 8 bases at J, with 10 bases between. The chain uses TRBV7-7 and TRBJ2-1; D gene uncertain. The TCR comes from a man between 65 and 80 years old with acute or convalescent COVID-19. The sample comprised peripheral blood. DNA for the CDR3: TGTGCCAGCAGCTTATCAGTCCTTCATGAGCAGTTCTTC. Translation: CASSLSVLHEQFF.